The clone carrying this TCR beta chain has more than one count but fewer than ten. Time point of the sample: sample taken at primary tumor resection. Researchers sequenced whole RNA taken from tumor, nontumor lung or frozen PBMC without sorting. The data stem from a study of spatial heterogeneity in lung cancer. TCRdb reprocessed the 5' RACE reads via MiXCR and lists one record per CDR3 protein. The table lists 35,000 to 55,000 distinct CDR3 sequences, around 15% of them singletons, with 50% to 65% in the top ten. Looked up from germline, CDR1 is LGHNA and CDR2 is YSLEER. Deletions cut 0 bases from V and 10 bases from J, with 10 bases between. This CDR3 has 13 amino acids.

The sequencing used PBMCs, collected at surgery. The receptor's source is a male donor with early-stage non-small cell lung cancer. The chain has TRBV4-3 and TRBJ1-5, with D hard to call. This CDR3 is CASSQDKGSPQHF. CDR3 coding DNA: TGCGCCAGCAGCCAAGACAAAGGGTCTCCCCAGCATTTT.